This is a list of T cell receptor beta chains from one sample in a study of blood T cells in healthy people across ages. TCRdb reprocessed the 5' RACE reads with MiXCR, giving one entry per CDR3 protein. This table has 1.5 million to 2 million distinct CDR3 sequences, about two fifths appearing once. The sequenced sample was blood. These receptors all come from a human donor in good health. CDR3s include the opening cysteine and the closing phenylalanine or tryptophan. The D gene is left open where the match is weak. Clone size, where shown, is once, few, many, or a class for clones that have expanded.

clone_size,d_call,j_call,v_call,cdr3_nt,cdr3_aa
few,TRBD2,TRBJ2-5,TRBV20-1,TGCAGTGCTAGACATACTAGCGGGGGGGACCAAGAGACCCAGTACTTC,CSARHTSGGDQETQYF
NA,NA,TRBJ2-5,TRBV9,TGTGCCAGCAGCCCGACCCTGACTAGGAGAGGGGAGACCCAGTACTTC,CASSPTLTRRGETQYF
many,NA,TRBJ2-7,TRBV4-3,TGCGCCAGCAGCCAAGATGCGTCCTTGATCCGGGAGCAGTACTTC,CASSQDASLIREQYF
NA,NA,TRBJ1-2,TRBV24-1,TGTGCCACCAGTGAAGGGGGTTATGGCTACACCTTC,CATSEGGYGYTF
once,TRBD1,TRBJ1-1,TRBV7-9,TGTGCCAGCAGCTACCGACAGGGGAGTTCGGGTGAAGCTTTCTTT,CASSYRQGSSGEAFF
few,NA,TRBJ2-7,TRBV29-1,TGCAGCGTCGGGGACTCAACGCAGTACTTC,CSVGDSTQYF
few,NA,TRBJ2-7,TRBV7-2,TGTGCCAGCAGCTTCCGGAGGTCCACCTACGAGCAGTACTTC,CASSFRRSTYEQYF
many,NA,TRBJ2-1,TRBV24-1,TGTGCCACCAGTGACTCGGACCCCCGGGGGCAGTTCTTC,CATSDSDPRGQFF
NA,TRBD2,TRBJ2-5,TRBV7-2,TGTGCCAGCACCCCGGGGGGGCCCGGAGAGACCCAGTACTTC,CASTPGGPGETQYF
few,NA,TRBJ2-1,TRBV28,TGTGCCAGCAGTTTCGACAGGAACTCCTACAATGAGCAGTTCTTC,CASSFDRNSYNEQFF
once,NA,TRBJ2-7,TRBV20-1,TGCAGTGCTAACAGGGACGAGCAGTACTTC,CSANRDEQYF
NA,TRBD2,TRBJ2-3,TRBV6-2/TRBV6-3,TGTGCCAGCAGTTACTCGATGAGCGGGGGGAGCGATACGCAGTATTTT,CASSYSMSGGSDTQYF
NA,TRBD1,TRBJ2-7,TRBV4-1,TGCGCCAGCAGCGCGACCGGGACAGGGATCTACGAGCAGTACTTC,CASSATGTGIYEQYF
NA,TRBD2,TRBJ2-1,TRBV7-3,TGTGGCAGCAGCGTAGGGACTAACAATGAGCAGTTCTTC,CGSSVGTNNEQFF
few,NA,TRBJ2-1,TRBV6-1,TGTGCCAGCAGTGAAGCCCTCTCGATTCCGGGCTATGAGCAGTTCTTC,CASSEALSIPGYEQFF
once,NA,TRBJ2-1,TRBV7-2,TGTGCCAGCAGCCGACAGGAGAGCCTATACAATGAGCAGTTCTTC,CASSRQESLYNEQFF
NA,NA,TRBJ2-3,TRBV25-1,TGTGCCAGCAGTGAATGGGCTAGCGCATATACGCAGTATTTT,CASSEWASAYTQYF
NA,NA,TRBJ1-6,TRBV6-5,TGTGCCAGCAGTCGAAAAACAGGGCGGGATTCACCCCTCCACTTT,CASSRKTGRDSPLHF
NA,NA,TRBJ1-5,TRBV3-1,TGTGCCAGCAGCCTCTCTTTTGGCAATCAGCCCCAGCATTTT,CASSLSFGNQPQHF
NA,NA,TRBJ2-5,TRBV28,TGTGCCAGCAGCCCGGACCCTTCGGGAGAGACCCAGTACTTC,CASSPDPSGETQYF
few,TRBD2,TRBJ2-7,TRBV4-2,TGTGCCAGCAGCCATCCGGGCGGGGGTGCCAGGTCCTACGAGCAGTACTTC,CASSHPGGGARSYEQYF
few,NA,TRBJ2-1,TRBV6-2/TRBV6-3,TGTGTCAGCAGTTACCACCAGGAGCAGTTCTTC,CVSSYHQEQFF
few,NA,TRBJ1-4,TRBV10-3,TGTGCCATCAGTGAACAGATTTCAACTAATGAAAAACTGTTTTTT,CAISEQISTNEKLFF
NA,TRBD1,TRBJ1-4,TRBV20-1,TGCAGTGCGACCGGGACAGGGGTTGAAAAACTGTTTTTT,CSATGTGVEKLFF
few,NA,TRBJ1-2,TRBV6-5,TGTGCCAGCAGTTACTCGGCAGGGGAGGGCTACACCTTC,CASSYSAGEGYTF
NA,NA,TRBJ2-7,TRBV7-9,TGTGCCAGCAGCCCCTGGGCGGCCGAGCAGTACTTC,CASSPWAAEQYF
few,NA,TRBJ2-7,TRBV10-3,TGTGCCATCAGTGAGGGTAGGCAGAGCGACGAGCAGTACTTC,CAISEGRQSDEQYF
NA,TRBD1,TRBJ2-2,TRBV6-2/TRBV6-3,TGTGCCAGCAGTTACCGGGACAGTGAGGGGGAGCTGTTTTTT,CASSYRDSEGELFF
NA,TRBD2,TRBJ2-3,TRBV4-2,TGTGCCAGCAGCTCAACTACACTGGGACTAGCGGGGGCAGATACGCAGTATTTT,CASSSTTLGLAGADTQYF
NA,NA,TRBJ1-2,TRBV9,TGTGCCAGCAGCGTAGGGTCCAGCTCTAACTATGGCTACACCTTC,CASSVGSSSNYGYTF
few,TRBD2,TRBJ2-5,TRBV6-1,TGTGCCAGCAATCCCTTGACTAGCGGCGAATGGGGCCAAGAGACCCAGTACTTC,CASNPLTSGEWGQETQYF
few,NA,TRBJ1-1,TRBV5-5,TGTGCCAGCAGCTTGTTCGATGCGACTGAAGCTTTCTTT,CASSLFDATEAFF
NA,NA,TRBJ2-5,TRBV11-2,TGTGCCAGCAGCTTAGATCTAGGAGGGACTCCTGCCCAGTACTTC,CASSLDLGGTPAQYF
NA,TRBD2,TRBJ2-3,TRBV4-3,TGCGCCAGCAGCCAAGGGGTAGCGGGGGAACTCACAGGTACGCAGTATTTT,CASSQGVAGELTGTQYF
NA,NA,TRBJ2-3,TRBV27,TGTGCCAGCAGTTTAGTCATAGGCACAGATACGCAGTATTTT,CASSLVIGTDTQYF
NA,TRBD2,TRBJ2-5,TRBV5-5,TGTGCCAGCAGCTTCACTAGCGGCGAAGAGACCCAGTACTTC,CASSFTSGEETQYF
NA,NA,TRBJ2-7,TRBV15,TGTGCCACCAGCAGAGGGACAAGGTCCTACGAGCGGTACTTC,CATSRGTRSYERYF
NA,NA,TRBJ2-7,TRBV12-3/TRBV12-4,TGTGCCAGCAGCGGAATGTGGACCTACGAGCAGTACTTC,CASSGMWTYEQYF
many,NA,TRBJ2-2,TRBV27,TGTGCCAGCAGTCTGACGCACGGGGAGCTGTTTTTT,CASSLTHGELFF
few,NA,TRBJ2-7,TRBV29-1,TGCAGCGCCGAACCAGGGCCTCCCTACGAGCAGTACTTC,CSAEPGPPYEQYF
NA,NA,TRBJ2-3,TRBV7-6,TGTGCCAGCACTTCACCCCTCATCACAGATACGCAGTATTTT,CASTSPLITDTQYF
NA,NA,TRBJ2-3,TRBV5-1,TGCGCCAGCAGCTTGGTCCCTAGTGACACAGATACGCAGTATTTT,CASSLVPSDTDTQYF
NA,NA,TRBJ1-5,TRBV28,TGTGCCAGCAGTTTAATGGGTGAGGGGGTTTATCAGCCCCAGCATTTT,CASSLMGEGVYQPQHF
many,TRBD1,TRBJ2-3,TRBV7-6,TGTGCCAGCAGCCCCACACCGGGACAGGGGGACCCAGATACGCAGTATTTT,CASSPTPGQGDPDTQYF
few,NA,TRBJ2-5,TRBV20-1,TGCAGTGCTAGGCGGCAGACTCAAGAGACCCAGTACTTC,CSARRQTQETQYF
few,TRBD1,TRBJ2-5,TRBV20-1,TGCAGTGCTGGGGACAGGGCGATGGAGACCCAGTACTTC,CSAGDRAMETQYF
few,NA,TRBJ2-3,TRBV6-5,TGTGCCAGCAGTTACTCGAGGGCCCCATATACGCAGTATTTT,CASSYSRAPYTQYF
few,NA,TRBJ2-1,TRBV6-5,TGTGCCAGCAGTCCTAATAACGGGGCGATGAATGAGCAGTTCTTC,CASSPNNGAMNEQFF
NA,TRBD1,TRBJ2-5,TRBV15,TGTGCCACCAGCAGAGACTGGGACAGAATCACCGAGACCCAGTACTTC,CATSRDWDRITETQYF
NA,TRBD2,TRBJ2-7,TRBV20-1,TGCAGTGCTGACCCCGGGACTAGCGGGGCTTCCTACGAGCAGTACTTC,CSADPGTSGASYEQYF
NA,NA,TRBJ2-2,TRBV5-1,TGCGCCAGCAGCGGCAGGGCCCCCCTCGGGGAGCTGTTTTTT,CASSGRAPLGELFF
NA,NA,TRBJ2-3,TRBV18,TGTGCCAGCCGCGACTTAATTAGCACAGATACGCAGTATTTT,CASRDLISTDTQYF
NA,NA,TRBJ1-5,TRBV7-2,TGTGCCAGCAGCACGACCACGACAAGACATCAGCCCCAGCATTTT,CASSTTTTRHQPQHF
NA,NA,TRBJ2-1,TRBV5-1,TGCGCCAGCAGCTTGCCTGGGACGGACTACAATGAGCAGTTCTTC,CASSLPGTDYNEQFF
few,NA,TRBJ1-2,TRBV11-2,TGTGCCAGCAGCTTAAGCGCACCCTACAACTATGGCTACACCTTC,CASSLSAPYNYGYTF
NA,TRBD2,TRBJ2-3,TRBV7-2,TGTGCCAGCACCTTATCAGCGGGGACAGATACGCAGTATTTT,CASTLSAGTDTQYF
NA,NA,TRBJ2-5,TRBV6-6,TGTGCCAGCACCCAAAGACGGGGGCTGGGAGAGCAGTACTTC,CASTQRRGLGEQYF
NA,NA,TRBJ2-6,TRBV6-5,TGTGCCAGCAGTTACTCGGCGGCTTCGGGGGCCAGCGTCCTGACTTTC,CASSYSAASGASVLTF
NA,TRBD2,TRBJ2-7,TRBV6-5,TGTGCCACCCTAAGAGGGACTAGCGGGAGTACCTACGAGCAGTACTTC,CATLRGTSGSTYEQYF